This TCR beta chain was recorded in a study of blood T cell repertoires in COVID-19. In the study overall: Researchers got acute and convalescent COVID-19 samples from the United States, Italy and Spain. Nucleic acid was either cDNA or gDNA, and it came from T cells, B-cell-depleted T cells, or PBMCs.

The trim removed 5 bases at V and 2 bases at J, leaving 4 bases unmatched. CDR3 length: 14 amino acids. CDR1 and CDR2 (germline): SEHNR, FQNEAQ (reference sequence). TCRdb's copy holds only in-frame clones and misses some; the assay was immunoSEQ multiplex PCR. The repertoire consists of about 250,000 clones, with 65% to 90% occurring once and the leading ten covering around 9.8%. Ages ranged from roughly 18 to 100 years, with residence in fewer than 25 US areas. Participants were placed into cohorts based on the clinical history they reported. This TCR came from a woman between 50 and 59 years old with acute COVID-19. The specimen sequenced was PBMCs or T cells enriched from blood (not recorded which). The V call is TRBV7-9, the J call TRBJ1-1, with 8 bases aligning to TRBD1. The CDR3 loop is CASSKGTGNTEAFF. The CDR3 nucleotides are TGTGCCAGCAGCAAAGGGACAGGCAACACTGAAGCTTTCTTT. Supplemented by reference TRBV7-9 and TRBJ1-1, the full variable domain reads DTGVSQNPRHKITKRGQNVTFRCDPISEHNRLYWYRQTLGQGPEFLTYFQNEAQLEKSRLLSDRFSAERPKGSFSTLEIQRTEQGDSAMYLCASSKGTGNTEAFFGQGTRLTVV.